The next 23 T cell receptor beta chains were all read from a single sample in a study of T cells after yellow fever vaccination (dated by TCRdb to the late 2010s). The treatment or condition label corresponds to: live attenuated yellow fever vaccine strain. Libraries came from 5' RACE. The run used an Illumina NovaSeq 6000. In-frame beta chains were kept once TCRdb had trimmed the public reads at Q25 with fastp and called clones with MiXCR. When rows share a CDR3 protein, they turn into one entry using the most common DNA and genes. The sample profile shows under 500,000 distinct CDR3 sequences; roughly a sixth of them were found once. The ten largest clones represent 15% to 20% of the sample. Sequences were derived from PBMCs, sampled before the yellow fever booster vaccination. Receptors were obtained from a man aged 18 to 30 who received the YFV17D yellow fever vaccine.

The chain links TRBV12-3 or TRBV12-4 to TRBJ1-1, with D tentatively TRBD1 (5 bases). Trimming pared 6 bases from V and 4 bases from J, leaving 15 bases between. CDR3 length equals 14 residues. CDR3 amino acids: CASRSLRQGTEAFF. Written as DNA, the CDR3 is TGTGCCAGCAGATCTCTACGTCAGGGCACTGAAGCTTTCTTT.

J is TRBJ2-3 and V is TRBV7-8, with 12 bases that match TRBD2. This CDR3 region has 18 residues. The trim removed 3 bases at V and 4 bases at J, leaving 11 bases unmatched. The V gene's germline CDR1 is SGHVS and CDR2 FQNEAQ. The CDR3 bases are TGTGCCAGCAGCTTGGGGCTAGCGGGGGGGCTAGGGGCAGATACGCAGTATTTT. Translation: CASSLGLAGGLGADTQYF.

This clonotype has more than one count but fewer than ten. The rearrangement uses TRBV7-8 and TRBJ2-2; 9 bases line up with TRBD1. CDR1 and CDR2 (germline): SGHVS, FQNEAQ. CDR3 size: 17 residues. After removal of 6 bases from V and 6 bases from J, the junction contained 14 bases not matched to a gene. CDR3 nucleotides: TGTGCCAGCAGTCGCGTACCCGGGACAGGGTTTCCCGGGGAGCTGTTTTTT. Amino acids: CASSRVPGTGFPGELFF. The full variable domain, completed using reference TRBV7-8 and TRBJ2-2, is GAGVSQSPRYKVAKRGQDVALRCDPISGHVSLFWYQQALGQGPEFLTYFQNEAQLDKSGLPSDRFFAERPEGSVSTLKIQRTQQEDSAVYLCASSRVPGTGFPGELFFGEGSRLTVL.

This sequence joins TRBV29-1 and TRBJ2-3, with unresolved D. The CDR3 runs 13 residues. CDR1 is SQVTM and CDR2 is ANQGSEA in the germline V gene. V shed 3 bases and J shed 5 bases, with 12 bases lying between them. The DNA of the CDR3 is TGCAGCGTTGACCTCCTATCCATAGATACGCAGTATTTT. This translates into CSVDLLSIDTQYF.

This clonotype was seen ten or more times. This chain links TRBV30 with TRBJ2-3; D might be TRBD1 (6 bases). This CDR3 is 13 amino acids long. Germline lookup yields CDR1 GTSNPN and CDR2 SVGIG (reference sequence). V was shortened by 4 bases and J by 2 bases, with 10 bases between the two germline ends. The CDR3 coding sequence is TGTGCCTGGAACAGGGATTTCACAGATACGCAGTATTTT. Encoded protein: CAWNRDFTDTQYF.

This chain joins TRBV24-1 and TRBJ2-3, with D possibly being TRBD1 (5 bases). CDR1 is KGHDR and CDR2 is SFDVKD in the germline V gene. V was clipped by 5 bases and J by 1 base, with 21 bases between them. The CDR3 is made up of 18 amino acids. The CDR3 bases are TGTGCCACCAGTGGAAGGGGTGGACCCCCCTTTGGCACAGATACGCAGTATTTT. Amino acid sequence: CATSGRGGPPFGTDTQYF.

This clonotype was observed once. The chain links TRBV10-3 to TRBJ2-7; 16 nucleotides line up with TRBD2. The germline V gene encodes CDR1 ENHRY and CDR2 SYGVKD. V was pared by 0 bases and J by 7 bases, with 6 bases of the junction left unmatched. The CDR3 covers 17 residues. CDR3 nucleotide sequence: TGTGCCATCAGTGAGTCCCCGGGACTAGCGGGGGGGCAGGAGCAGTACGTC. The encoded protein is CAISESPGLAGGQEQYV.

In its sample, this clonotype was seen a few times. The chain carries TRBV4-1 and TRBJ2-7, with D hard to call. CDR3 length: 15 amino acids. The V and J ends lost 0 bases and 3 bases respectively, with 12 bases between them. The germline CDR1 and CDR2 sequences are MGHRA and YSYEKL. DNA of the CDR3: TGCGCCAGCAGCCAAGATTCGGCCGGGTTCTACGAGCAGTACGTC. Its protein is CASSQDSAGFYEQYV.

This clonotype was counted only a few times. The chain is built from TRBV4-3 and TRBJ2-1; 10 nucleotides line up with TRBD2. The germline CDR1 and CDR2 sequences are LGHNA and YSLEER. The CDR3 has 19 amino acids. Losses at the gene ends were 1 base for V and 2 bases for J; bases not matched to a gene: 11. CDR3 sequence reads: CASSQAPAGGRGAYNEQFF. In DNA, the CDR3 is TGCGCCAGCAGCCAAGCTCCAGCGGGGGGGCGAGGGGCCTACAATGAGCAGTTCTTC.

The V call is TRBV20-1, the J call TRBJ2-2; D possibly corresponds to TRBD1 (5 bases). This CDR3 has 13 amino acids. The V and J ends lost 0 bases and 4 bases respectively, with 6 bases between them. Germline V gene data show CDR1 as DFQATT and CDR2 as SNEGSKA (reference sequence). This CDR3 is CSAREGVTGELFF. In DNA, the CDR3 is TGCAGTGCTAGAGAAGGGGTCACCGGGGAGCTGTTTTTT.

V gene TRBV20-1 combines with J gene TRBJ2-5, with D perhaps assigned TRBD1 or TRBD2 (5 bases each). Trimming pared 6 bases from V and 7 bases from J, leaving 15 bases between. This CDR3 region has 12 residues. Germline V gene lookup returns CDR1 DFQATT and CDR2 SNEGSKA (reference sequence). The CDR3 DNA reads as TGCAGTGCCCGGGGCCCCCTAGGGACCCAGTACTTC. It yields the protein CSARGPLGTQYF.

This clonotype was counted a few times. J is TRBJ2-5 and V is TRBV18; 9 bases map to TRBD2. J was trimmed by 3 bases and V by 6 bases; bases with no gene match: 2. The CDR3 consists of 13 residues. CDR1 is KGHSH, CDR2 LQKENI, per germline. CDR3 in DNA: TGTGCCAGCTCCTGGACTAGCGAAGAGACCCAGTACTTC. Translation gives CASSWTSEETQYF.

This clonotype was picked up a small number of times. The genes are TRBV7-7 and TRBJ2-5, with D possibly called TRBD1 or TRBD2 (5 bases each). The CDR3 runs to 12 residues. The germline V gene encodes CDR1 SSHAT and CDR2 FNYEAQ (reference sequence). V shed 8 bases and J shed 3 bases, with 10 bases lying between them. For the CDR3, the DNA is TGTGCCAGCTCCGGGGCCAAAGAGACCCAGTACTTC. The encoded protein is CASSGAKETQYF.

This clonotype came up a few times. This chain connects TRBV10-3 to TRBJ2-1; TRBD2 is a possible D gene (7 bases). The CDR3 extends over 14 amino acids. Looked up from germline, CDR1 is ENHRY and CDR2 is SYGVKD. The V end was cut by 7 bases, the J end by 7 bases, with 17 bases between. DNA for the CDR3: TGTGCCATCACGGGGCAGGGGCGGGGGAATGAGCAGTTCTTC. Its protein is CAITGQGRGNEQFF.

The DNA of the CDR3 is TGTGCCAGCAGCCGACAGGGGTCGACAGAGACCCAGTACTTC. Encoded protein: CASSRQGSTETQYF. The genes are TRBV7-3 and TRBJ2-5, with 8 bases identical to TRBD1. The V gene's germline CDR1 is SGHTA and CDR2 FQGTGA. The CDR3 runs 14 residues. The V and J ends lost 5 bases and 4 bases, in that order; junction bases with no gene match: 6.

This chain links TRBV6-6 with TRBJ2-7; D not certain. V shed 0 bases and J shed 6 bases, with 18 bases lying between them. The CDR3 length is 16 residues. Germline-derived CDR1 and CDR2 are MNHNY and SVGAGI (reference sequence). CDR3 sequence (DNA): TGTGCCAGCAGTTACTCGGAGTATGGCTTCCTCTCCGAGCAGTACGTC. Translated, it gives CASSYSEYGFLSEQYV.

This clonotype has more than one count but fewer than ten. The chain is built from TRBV4-3 and TRBJ2-1; the D is unclear. Germline CDR1 LGHNA, CDR2 YSLEER. The CDR3 consists of 12 residues. V lost 4 bases and J lost 8, with 9 bases in between. CDR3 loop: CASSLVQDEQFF. CDR3 nucleotide sequence: TGCGCCAGCAGCCTAGTGCAGGATGAGCAGTTCTTC.

This rearrangement joins TRBV7-9 to TRBJ2-3, with 7 bases that match TRBD2. There are 15 residues in the CDR3. The V and J ends lost 6 bases and 1 base, in that order; junction bases with no gene match: 7. Germline V gene lookup returns CDR1 SEHNR and CDR2 FQNEAQ (reference sequence). The CDR3 loop is CASRREAGRTDTQYF. The CDR3 DNA is TGTGCCAGCAGAAGGGAAGCGGGGCGCACAGATACGCAGTATTTT.

Only a few counts were recorded for this clonotype. In DNA form, the CDR3 reads TGTGCCAGCTCAGAGGGACGGAGTGGAGGGCGCTATGGCTACACCTTC. Translating it yields CASSEGRSGGRYGYTF. The chain carries TRBV18 and TRBJ1-2, with a weak D call TRBD1 (5 bases). In germline, CDR1 is KGHSH, CDR2 LQKENI. V was trimmed by 5 bases and J by 4 bases, leaving 20 bases between them. This CDR3 is built from 16 residues.

This chain uses TRBV6-2 or TRBV6-3 with TRBJ1-5; maybe TRBD1 (5 bases). V lost 2 bases, J lost 5 bases, and 13 bases lay in between. There are 15 residues in the CDR3. The germline CDR1 and CDR2 sequences are MNHEY and SVGEGT. The CDR3 DNA reads as TGTGCCAGCAGTTACCGTACAGGTTGGGATCAGCCCCAGCATTTT. The encoded protein is CASSYRTGWDQPQHF.

This clonotype has just a few counts. The chain carries TRBV10-3 and TRBJ1-5; TRBD1 matches at 11 bases. CDR3 size: 15 residues. Trimming took 2 bases from V and 6 from J; bases not matched to a gene: 3. CDR1 and CDR2 (germline): ENHRY, SYGVKD. The CDR3 sequence is CAISERGQGGQPQHF. The CDR3 DNA sequence: TGTGCCATCAGTGAGCGGGGACAGGGGGGTCAGCCCCAGCATTTT.

This clonotype was seen a handful of times. This CDR3 reads CASSLVPLEQPQHF. The DNA for the CDR3 is TGTGCCAGCAGCTTAGTTCCCTTAGAGCAGCCCCAGCATTTT. V gene TRBV7-2 combines with J gene TRBJ1-5; no clear D gene. The CDR3 extends over 14 amino acids. The V end lost 1 base, the J end lost 7 bases, and 11 bases lay between the germline ends. Per germline, CDR1 SGHTA and CDR2 FQGNSA.

In this sample, this clonotype turned up a few times. The V and J genes are TRBV7-8 and TRBJ2-1; D gene ambiguous. The CDR3 length is 12 residues. V was shortened by 3 bases and J by 4 bases, with 4 bases between the two germline ends. The germline V gene encodes CDR1 SGHVS and CDR2 FQNEAQ. CDR3 in amino acids: CASSFIYNEQFF. Here the CDR3 DNA reads TGTGCCAGCAGCTTTATATACAATGAGCAGTTCTTC.